Listed below are T cell receptor beta chains from one sample, sequenced in a study of T cells after yellow fever vaccination. MiXCR, run by TCRdb on the 5' RACE reads, gives a single entry per CDR3 protein. The repertoire includes 150,000 to 200,000 distinct CDR3 sequences, around 9.7% of them detected once, and about a third sits in the top ten. The starting material was CD8+ T cells sorted from PBMCs, obtained 45 days after the yellow fever booster vaccination. The receptors here all came from a man younger than 35 who received the YFV17D yellow fever vaccine. Each CDR3 is given with its conserved first and last residue. The D gene is left open where the match is weak. Size values are once, few and many counts, or a class for expanded clones, and some rows have none.

TRBJ1-1 TRBD1 many TRBV7-2 TGTGCCAGCAGCTTAGCGGGGACAGGGCGGATCACTGAAGCTTTCTTT CASSLAGTGRITEAFF
TRBJ2-1 TRBD1 . TRBV7-9 TGTGCCAGCAGCGTTCCGTCGGACAGGGGAATCTACAATGAGCAGTTCTTC CASSVPSDRGIYNEQFF
TRBJ2-3 . many TRBV24-1 TGTGCCACCAGTGATTGGCCAGGGGCAGATACGCAGTATTTT CATSDWPGADTQYF
TRBJ2-1 TRBD2 many TRBV10-3 TGTGCCATCAGTGAGGGAAGAAGCGGGGGGAACAATGAGCAGTTCTTC CAISEGRSGGNNEQFF
TRBJ2-1 . few TRBV6-5 TGTGCCACCAAGCACACCTACAATGAGCAGTTCTTC CATKHTYNEQFF
TRBJ2-1 . many TRBV12-3/TRBV12-4 TGTGCCAGCAGGACCCTGGACGGACTCAATGAGCAGTTCTTC CASRTLDGLNEQFF
TRBJ1-1 . few TRBV7-9 TGTGCCAGCAGCTTTTTGGGCGGAGCTTTTGAAGCTTTCTTT CASSFLGGAFEAFF
TRBJ1-1 TRBD1 . TRBV28 TGTGCCAGCGGAGGGACAGAGAACACTGAAGCTTTCTTT CASGGTENTEAFF
TRBJ2-1 . few TRBV7-9 TGTGCCAGCCGAAGGTACAATGAGCAGTTCTTC CASRRYNEQFF
TRBJ2-5 TRBD2 . TRBV3-1 TGTGCCAGCACCTGGGGACTAGCGGGGAATTTACAAGAGACCCAGTACTTC CASTWGLAGNLQETQYF
TRBJ2-5 TRBD1 few TRBV7-9 TGTGCCAGCAGCTTGATCCCGGGACAGGGGAAGGAGACCCAGTACTTC CASSLIPGQGKETQYF
TRBJ2-3 . few TRBV7-9 TGTGCCAGCAGCATCACAGATACGCAGTATTTT CASSITDTQYF
TRBJ2-3 TRBD2 . TRBV12-3/TRBV12-4 TGTGCCAGCAGCCTAGGACTAGCGGGGAGAACTACCACAGATACGCAGTATTTT CASSLGLAGRTTTDTQYF
TRBJ2-4 TRBD2 many TRBV4-3 TGCGCCAGCAGCCAACGACTAGCGTGGGCGACCATTCAGTACTTC CASSQRLAWATIQYF
TRBJ1-2 . few TRBV7-9 TGTGCCAGCAGCCCTGGACTACCCTGGTACTATGGCTACACCTTC CASSPGLPWYYGYTF
TRBJ1-6 . few TRBV6-5 TGTGCCAGCAGTTACTCGAAAGGTTATAATTCACCCCTCCACTTT CASSYSKGYNSPLHF
TRBJ1-4 . few TRBV5-5 TGTGCCAGCAGCTTGTTTAGTACTGCAACTAATGAAAAACTGTTTTTT CASSLFSTATNEKLFF
TRBJ2-3 . . TRBV12-3/TRBV12-4 TGTGCCAGCAGTTCGTTCAGGGGTGGATTCGGTACGCAGTATTTT CASSSFRGGFGTQYF
TRBJ2-1 TRBD2 . TRBV24-1 TGTGCCACCTCGGGGGGGGAGGTCACCTACAATGAGCAGTTCTTC CATSGGEVTYNEQFF
TRBJ2-1 TRBD1 few TRBV5-4 TGTGCCAGCACTGGGACAGAAAGTTACAATGAGCAGTTCTTC CASTGTESYNEQFF
TRBJ2-1 . . TRBV25-1 TGTGCCAGCAGTGAATCCGCCGGGGCAGCCTTTAACCCTAATGAGCAGTTCTTC CASSESAGAAFNPNEQFF
TRBJ2-3 TRBD2 few TRBV18 TGTGCCAGCTCCCCCTTCCGGGGAGGGAGCACAGATACGCAGTATTTT CASSPFRGGSTDTQYF
TRBJ1-1 TRBD1 few TRBV19 TGTGCCAGTAGTATAGAGGGGACAGGGGGCACTGAAGCTTTCTTT CASSIEGTGGTEAFF
TRBJ1-1 . . TRBV6-1 TGTGCCAGCAGTACAAGTCCGGAAGCTTTCTTT CASSTSPEAFF
TRBJ1-2 TRBD1 . TRBV19 TGTGCCAGTTCCGGGACAGGGGGCGCGGGCGAAGATGGCTACACCTTC CASSGTGGAGEDGYTF
TRBJ1-1 . few TRBV12-5 TGTGCTAGTAGACCGCCAGGCTGCATGAACACTGAAGCTTTCTTT CASRPPGCMNTEAFF
TRBJ2-5 TRBD2 . TRBV18 TGTGCCAGCTCCCCCCGAGCTAGCGGGGTACAAGAGACCCAGTACTTC CASSPRASGVQETQYF
TRBJ2-1 . many TRBV5-1 TGCGCCAGCAGCTTGTGGGGTTTCGGCAATGAGCAGTTCTTC CASSLWGFGNEQFF
TRBJ2-3 TRBD1 . TRBV6-5 TGTGCCAGCAGCCCCGGGACAGGGGGCACAGATACGCAGTATTTT CASSPGTGGTDTQYF
TRBJ2-2 TRBD1 few TRBV6-5 TGTGCCAGCAGCTCAGACAGGGTTGACACCGGGGAGCTGTTTTTT CASSSDRVDTGELFF
TRBJ1-2 TRBD1 few TRBV19 TGTGCCAGTAGCTGGACAGGAGTTAACTATGGCTACACCTTC CASSWTGVNYGYTF